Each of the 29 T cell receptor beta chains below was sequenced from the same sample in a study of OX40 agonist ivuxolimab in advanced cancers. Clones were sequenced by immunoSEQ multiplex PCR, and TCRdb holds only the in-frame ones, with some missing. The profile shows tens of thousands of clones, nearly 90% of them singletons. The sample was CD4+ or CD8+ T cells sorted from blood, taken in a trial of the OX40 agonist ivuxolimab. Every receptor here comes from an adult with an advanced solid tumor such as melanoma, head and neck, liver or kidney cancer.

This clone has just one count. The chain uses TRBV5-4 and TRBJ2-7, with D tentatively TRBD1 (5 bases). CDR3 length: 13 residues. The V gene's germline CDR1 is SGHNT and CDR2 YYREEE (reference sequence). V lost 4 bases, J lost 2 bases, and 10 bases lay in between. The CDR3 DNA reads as TGTGCCAGCAGCAGAGCAGGGCCCTACGAGCAGTACGTC. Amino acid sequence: CASSRAGPYEQYV.

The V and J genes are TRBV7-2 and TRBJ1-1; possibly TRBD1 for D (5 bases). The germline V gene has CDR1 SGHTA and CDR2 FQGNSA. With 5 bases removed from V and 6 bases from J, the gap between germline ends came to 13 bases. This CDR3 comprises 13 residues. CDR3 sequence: CASSLQGLSEAFF. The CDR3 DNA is TGTGCCAGCAGCCTCCAGGGCCTCTCTGAAGCTTTCTTT. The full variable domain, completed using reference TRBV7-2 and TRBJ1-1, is GAGVSQSPSNKVTEKGKDVELRCDPISGHTALYWYRQSLGQGLEFLIYFQGNSAPDKSGLPSDRFSAERTGGSVSTLTIQRTQQEDSAVYLCASSLQGLSEAFFGQGTRLTVV.

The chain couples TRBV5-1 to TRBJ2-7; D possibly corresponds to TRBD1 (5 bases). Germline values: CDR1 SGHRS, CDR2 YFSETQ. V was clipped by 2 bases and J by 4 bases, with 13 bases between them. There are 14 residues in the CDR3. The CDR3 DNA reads TGCGCCAGCAGCTTCACAGAGAACAGGTACGAGCAGTACTTC. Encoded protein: CASSFTENRYEQYF.

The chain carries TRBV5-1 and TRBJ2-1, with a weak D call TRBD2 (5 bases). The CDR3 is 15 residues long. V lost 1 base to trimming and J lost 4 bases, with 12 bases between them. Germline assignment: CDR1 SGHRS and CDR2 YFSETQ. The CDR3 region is CASSLRRTPYNEQFF. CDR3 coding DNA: TGCGCCAGCAGCTTGAGGAGGACTCCTTACAATGAGCAGTTCTTC.

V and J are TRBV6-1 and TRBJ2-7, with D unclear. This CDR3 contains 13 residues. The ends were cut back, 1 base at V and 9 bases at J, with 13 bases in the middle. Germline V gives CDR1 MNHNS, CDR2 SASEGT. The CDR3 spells CASSEGTFLRQYV. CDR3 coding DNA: TGTGCCAGCAGTGAAGGGACCTTTTTACGGCAGTACGTC.

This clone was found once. The CDR3 loop is CASSQSGPPANEQYF. In nucleotides, the CDR3 is TGTGCCAGCTCACAGTCGGGCCCCCCGGCGAACGAGCAGTACTTC. V usage is TRBV18 and J usage is TRBJ2-7; D not certain. CDR1 is KGHSH, CDR2 LQKENI, per germline. The CDR3 runs to 15 residues. The germline V and J ends were trimmed by 4 bases and 5 bases, with 18 bases remaining between them.

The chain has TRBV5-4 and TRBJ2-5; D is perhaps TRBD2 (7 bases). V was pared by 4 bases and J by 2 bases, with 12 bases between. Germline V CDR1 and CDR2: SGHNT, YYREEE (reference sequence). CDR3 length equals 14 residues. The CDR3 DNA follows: TGTGCCAGCAGCGCCGGGGGGCTGCAAGAGACCCAGTACTTC. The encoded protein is CASSAGGLQETQYF.

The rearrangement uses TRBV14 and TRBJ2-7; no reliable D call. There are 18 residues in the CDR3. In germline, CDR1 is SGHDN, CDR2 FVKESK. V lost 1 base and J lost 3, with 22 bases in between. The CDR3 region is CASSQGSVWWEGLYEQYF. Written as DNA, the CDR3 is TGTGCCAGCAGCCAAGGTTCCGTTTGGTGGGAAGGGCTCTACGAGCAGTACTTC.

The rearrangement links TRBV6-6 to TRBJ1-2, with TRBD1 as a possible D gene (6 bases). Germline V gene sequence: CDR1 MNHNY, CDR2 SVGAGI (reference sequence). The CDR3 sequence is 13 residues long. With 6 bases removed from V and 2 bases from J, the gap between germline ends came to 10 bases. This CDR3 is CASSEQGNYGYTF. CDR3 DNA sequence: TGTGCCAGCAGCGAACAGGGAAACTATGGCTACACCTTC.

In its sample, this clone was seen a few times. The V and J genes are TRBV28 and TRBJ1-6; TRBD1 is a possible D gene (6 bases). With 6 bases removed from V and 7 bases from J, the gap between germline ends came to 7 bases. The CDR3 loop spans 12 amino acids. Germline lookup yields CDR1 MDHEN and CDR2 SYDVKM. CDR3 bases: TGTGCCAGCAGGGGGGCGAATTCACCCCTCCACTTT. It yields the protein CASRGANSPLHF.

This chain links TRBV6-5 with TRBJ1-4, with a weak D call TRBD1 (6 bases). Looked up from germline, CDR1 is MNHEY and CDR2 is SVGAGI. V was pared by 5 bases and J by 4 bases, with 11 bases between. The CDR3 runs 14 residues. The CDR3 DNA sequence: TGTGCCAGCAGTCGAGGGGGGATTAATGAAAAACTGTTTTTT. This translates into CASSRGGINEKLFF.

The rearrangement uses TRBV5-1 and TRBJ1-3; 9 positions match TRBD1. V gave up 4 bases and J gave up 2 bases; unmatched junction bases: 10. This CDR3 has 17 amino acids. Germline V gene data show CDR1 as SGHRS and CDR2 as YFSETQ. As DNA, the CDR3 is TGCGCCAGCAGCCCGACCGGGACAGGGAGGACTGGAAACACCATATATTTT. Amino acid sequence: CASSPTGTGRTGNTIYF.

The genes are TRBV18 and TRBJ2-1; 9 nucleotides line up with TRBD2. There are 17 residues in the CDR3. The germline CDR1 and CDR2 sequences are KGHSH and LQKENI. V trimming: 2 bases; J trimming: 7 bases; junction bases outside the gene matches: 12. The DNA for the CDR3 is TGTGCCAGCTCACCATCCAAGACTAGCGGAGCGGGAAATGAGCAGTTCTTC. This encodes CASSPSKTSGAGNEQFF.

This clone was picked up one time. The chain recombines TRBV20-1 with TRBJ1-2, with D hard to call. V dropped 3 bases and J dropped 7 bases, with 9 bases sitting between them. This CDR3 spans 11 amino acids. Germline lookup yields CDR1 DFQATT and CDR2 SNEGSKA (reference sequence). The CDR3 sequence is CSARLYGGYTF. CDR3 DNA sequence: TGCAGTGCTAGGCTCTATGGTGGCTACACCTTC.

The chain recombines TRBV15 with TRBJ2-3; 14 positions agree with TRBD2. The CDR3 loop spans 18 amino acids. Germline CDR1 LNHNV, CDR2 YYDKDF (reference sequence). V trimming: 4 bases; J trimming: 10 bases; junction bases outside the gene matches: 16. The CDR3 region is CATSKAPWTSGRPSAQYF. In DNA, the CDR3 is TGTGCCACCAGCAAGGCCCCCTGGACTAGCGGGAGGCCGTCGGCGCAGTATTTT.

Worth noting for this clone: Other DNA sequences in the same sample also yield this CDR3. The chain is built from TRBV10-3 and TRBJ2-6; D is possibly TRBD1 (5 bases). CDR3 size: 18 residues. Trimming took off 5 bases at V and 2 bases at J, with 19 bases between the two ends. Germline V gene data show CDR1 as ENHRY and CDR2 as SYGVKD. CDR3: CAISRGQLIIAGANVLTF. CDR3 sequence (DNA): TGTGCCATCAGTAGGGGTCAGTTGATTATCGCTGGGGCCAACGTCCTGACTTTC.

The CDR3 bases are TGTGCCAGCAGCTTAGCCCGGGATTCCGACGAGCAGTACTTC. Encoded protein: CASSLARDSDEQYF. The J gene is TRBJ2-7, the V gene TRBV7-9; possibly TRBD2 for D (5 bases). Trimming shortened V by 0 bases and J by 5 bases, and 11 bases separated the two germline ends. The CDR3 extends over 14 amino acids. The germline V gene has CDR1 SEHNR and CDR2 FQNEAQ (reference sequence).

CDR3 in DNA: TGTGCCAGCAGTGAAATAGCGGGGCGGGAGCAGTACGTC. Protein sequence: CASSEIAGREQYV. The chain couples TRBV6-1 to TRBJ2-7, with TRBD2 matching 8 bases. Trimming cost V 2 bases and J 7 bases; bases outside gene matches: 4. Germline V lookup: CDR1 MNHNS, CDR2 SASEGT. The CDR3 sequence is 13 residues long.

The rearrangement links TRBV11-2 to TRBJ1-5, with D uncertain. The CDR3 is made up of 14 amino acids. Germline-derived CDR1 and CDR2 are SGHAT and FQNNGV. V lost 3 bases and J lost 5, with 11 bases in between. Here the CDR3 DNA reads TGTGCCAGCAGCTTTGGCAGGATCGATCAGCCCCAGCATTTT. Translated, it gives CASSFGRIDQPQHF.

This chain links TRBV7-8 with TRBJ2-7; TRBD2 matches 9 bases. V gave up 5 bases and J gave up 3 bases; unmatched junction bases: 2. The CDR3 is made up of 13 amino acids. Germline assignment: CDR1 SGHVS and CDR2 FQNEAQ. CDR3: CASSQLAGYEQYF. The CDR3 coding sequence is TGTGCCAGCAGCCAACTAGCGGGCTACGAGCAGTACTTC.

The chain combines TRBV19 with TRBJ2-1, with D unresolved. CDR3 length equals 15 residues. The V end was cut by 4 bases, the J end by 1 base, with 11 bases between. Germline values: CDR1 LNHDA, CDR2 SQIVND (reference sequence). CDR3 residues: CASSTGFDSYNEQFF. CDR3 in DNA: TGTGCCAGTAGTACCGGATTCGATTCCTACAATGAGCAGTTCTTC.

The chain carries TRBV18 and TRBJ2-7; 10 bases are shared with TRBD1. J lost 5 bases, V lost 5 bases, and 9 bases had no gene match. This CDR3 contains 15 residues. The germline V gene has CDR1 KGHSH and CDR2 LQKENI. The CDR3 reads CASSKTGGASDEQYV. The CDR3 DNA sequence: TGTGCCAGCTCAAAGACAGGGGGCGCATCGGACGAGCAGTACGTC.

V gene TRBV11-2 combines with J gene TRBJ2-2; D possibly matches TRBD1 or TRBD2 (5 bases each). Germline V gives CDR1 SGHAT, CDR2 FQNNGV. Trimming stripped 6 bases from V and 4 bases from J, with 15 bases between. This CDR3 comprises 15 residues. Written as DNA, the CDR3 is TGTGCCAGCAGAACCCTAAACGGGGCCACCGGGGAGCTGTTTTTT. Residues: CASRTLNGATGELFF.

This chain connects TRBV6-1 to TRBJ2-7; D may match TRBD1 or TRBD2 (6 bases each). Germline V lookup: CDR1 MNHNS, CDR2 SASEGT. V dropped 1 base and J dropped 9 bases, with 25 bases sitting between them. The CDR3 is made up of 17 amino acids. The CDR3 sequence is CASSEEGGRRSLRRQYV. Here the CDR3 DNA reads TGTGCCAGCAGTGAAGAGGGGGGCCGCCGTTCCCTACGAAGGCAGTACGTC.

The CDR3 loop reads CASSAGQGVEETQYF. The CDR3, as DNA: TGCGCCAGCAGCGCGGGACAGGGGGTAGAAGAGACCCAGTACTTC. The chain couples TRBV5-1 to TRBJ2-5; 11 bases align to TRBD1. Germline V lookup: CDR1 SGHRS, CDR2 YFSETQ. V was clipped by 4 bases and J by 3 bases; unmatched bases: 5. The CDR3 extends over 15 amino acids.

The CDR3 region is CASSLGPMTEKLFF. The CDR3 nucleotides are TGTGCCAGCAGCTTAGGACCCATGACAGAAAAACTGTTTTTT. This chain links TRBV5-5 with TRBJ1-4; no clear D gene. Germline CDR1 and CDR2: SGHKS and YYEKEE (reference sequence). The CDR3 has 14 residues. V was cut by 2 bases and J by 8 bases, with 13 bases left in between.

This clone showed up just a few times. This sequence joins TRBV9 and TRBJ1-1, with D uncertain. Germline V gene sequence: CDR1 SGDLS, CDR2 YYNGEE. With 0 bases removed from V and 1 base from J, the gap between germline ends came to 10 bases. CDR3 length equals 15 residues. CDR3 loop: CASSVAQSWNTEAFF. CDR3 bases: TGTGCCAGCAGCGTAGCCCAGTCGTGGAACACTGAAGCTTTCTTT.

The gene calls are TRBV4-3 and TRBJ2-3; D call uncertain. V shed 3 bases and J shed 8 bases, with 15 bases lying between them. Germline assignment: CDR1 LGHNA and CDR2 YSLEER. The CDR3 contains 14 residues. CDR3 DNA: TGCGCCAGCAGCCATGAAGGGATTGATGGTACGCAGTATTTT. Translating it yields CASSHEGIDGTQYF.

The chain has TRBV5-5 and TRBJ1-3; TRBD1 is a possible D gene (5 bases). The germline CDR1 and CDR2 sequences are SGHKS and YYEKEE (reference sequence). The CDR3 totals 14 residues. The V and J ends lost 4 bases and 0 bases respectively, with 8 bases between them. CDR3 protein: CASSAGFSGNTIYF. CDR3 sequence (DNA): TGTGCCAGCAGCGCAGGGTTCTCTGGAAACACCATATATTTT.